This passage covers 19 T cell receptor beta chains from one sample sequenced in a study of CD8+CD57+ T cells in acquired aplastic anemia. According to the study, genomic DNA was the template for TCR beta VDJ and CDR3 profiling. A single record per CDR3 protein comes from TCRdb applying MiXCR to the reads. The repertoire holds more than 150,000 distinct CDR3 sequences, 40% to 55% seen once, with about 2.9% in the top ten. Sequencing was done on a sample of sorted CD4+, CD8+, or CD8+CD57+ T cells (not recorded which) from PBMCs. These receptors all come from a human donor in good health.

V gene TRBV2 combines with J gene TRBJ2-2; the D is unclear. Germline-derived CDR1 and CDR2 are SNHLY and FYNNEI. The length of the CDR3 is 13 residues. Trimming removed 3 bases from V and 5 bases from J, with 7 bases in between. CDR3 protein: CASSDGITGELFF. Written as DNA, the CDR3 is TGTGCCAGCAGTGACGGTATTACCGGGGAGCTGTTTTTT.

This chain joins TRBV25-1 and TRBJ1-5, with 7 bases that match TRBD1. Losses at the gene ends were 4 bases for V and 5 bases for J; bases not matched to a gene: 5. Germline values: CDR1 MGHDK, CDR2 SYGVNS. This CDR3 contains 14 residues. The CDR3 DNA follows: TGTGCCAGCAGTGTAACAGGGGTGGATCAGCCCCAGCATTTT. Its protein is CASSVTGVDQPQHF.

As regards this clonotype: This may stem from a read error, because a much larger clone lies one nucleotide away. V usage is TRBV11-2 and J usage is TRBJ2-7; TRBD2 agrees at 13 bases. The CDR3 has 18 residues. The V and J ends lost 2 bases and 2 bases, in that order; junction bases with no gene match: 9. Germline assignment: CDR1 SGHAT and CDR2 FQNNGV. CDR3 DNA: TGTGCCAGCAGCTTAATAGGACTAGCGGGAGAAGGGGCCTACGAGCAGTACTTC. It codes for CASSLIGLAGEGAYEQYF. Together with reference TRBV11-2 and TRBJ2-7, the CDR3 gives the full variable domain: EAGVAQSPRYKIIEKRQSVAFWCNPISGHATLYWYQQILGQGPKLLIQFQNNGVVDDSQLPKDRFSAERLKGVDSTLKIQPAKLEDSAVYLCASSLIGLAGEGAYEQYFGPGTRLTVT.

In this sample, this clonotype turned up many times. V and J are TRBV20-1 and TRBJ2-3; TRBD1 is a possible D gene (6 bases). Per germline, CDR1 DFQATT and CDR2 SNEGSKA (reference sequence). Trimming removed 2 bases at V and 6 bases at J, with 15 bases between. The CDR3 sequence is 14 residues long. The CDR3 coding sequence is TGCAGTGCTAGAACAGGGATCGCTTTGGATACGCAGTATTTT. Protein sequence: CSARTGIALDTQYF.

This clonotype was counted at least ten times. V and J are TRBV7-9 and TRBJ1-2; D is unclear. The germline CDR1 and CDR2 sequences are SEHNR and FQNEAQ (reference sequence). V lost 4 bases, J lost 3 bases, and 3 bases lay in between. The CDR3 covers 11 residues. CDR3 residues: CASSSDYGYTF. As DNA, the CDR3 is TGTGCCAGCAGCTCGGACTATGGCTACACCTTC.

V usage is TRBV25-1 and J usage is TRBJ2-1; D possibly corresponds to TRBD2 (6 bases). Germline CDR1 reads MGHDK; CDR2 reads SYGVNS. V dropped 1 base and J dropped 6 bases, with 13 bases sitting between them. The CDR3 runs 15 residues. CDR3 amino acids: CASSEWRTTSNEQFF. The DNA of the CDR3 is TGTGCCAGCAGTGAATGGAGGACTACAAGCAATGAGCAGTTCTTC. Using reference TRBV25-1 and TRBJ2-1 for the parts outside the CDR3, the full variable domain is EADIYQTPRYLVIGTGKKITLECSQTMGHDKMYWYQQDPGMELHLIHYSYGVNSTEKGDLSSESTVSRIRTEHFPLTLESARPSHTSQYLCASSEWRTTSNEQFFGPGTRLTVL.

J is TRBJ2-7 and V is TRBV15; weak D call: TRBD2 (6 bases). V gave up 9 bases and J gave up 0 bases, with 12 bases separating them. The CDR3 runs to 13 residues. The germline V gene encodes CDR1 LNHNV and CDR2 YYDKDF (reference sequence). In nucleotides, the CDR3 is TGTGCCACTAGCGGACGCGACTCCTACGAGCAGTACTTC. It is translated as CATSGRDSYEQYF.

Details on this clonotype: A read error may explain this, as a much larger clone is one base away. The chain links TRBV27 to TRBJ1-1, with D unresolved. The germline V gene has CDR1 MNHEY and CDR2 SMNVEV (reference sequence). This CDR3 spans 15 amino acids. V was cut by 0 bases and J by 0 bases, with 8 bases left in between. CDR3 DNA: TGTGCCAGCAGTTTATCGTTCAACCTGAACACTGAAGCTTTCTTT. It specifies CASSLSFNLNTEAFF.

This clonotype has a count of ten or more. This chain uses TRBV20-1 with TRBJ2-1, with 10 bases that match TRBD2. The CDR3 spans 14 residues. Looked up from germline, CDR1 is DFQATT and CDR2 is SNEGSKA (reference sequence). V lost 6 bases, J lost 8 bases, and 10 bases stayed unmatched. The CDR3 nucleotides are TGCAGTGCACCTATAGCGGGAGGAGGCTATGAGCAGTTCTTC. It encodes CSAPIAGGGYEQFF.

The sample holds one count of this clonotype. The rearrangement joins TRBV15 to TRBJ2-7; D is possibly TRBD1 (6 bases). The CDR3 runs 15 residues. V lost 6 bases and J lost 2, with 17 bases in between. Germline V gives CDR1 LNHNV, CDR2 YYDKDF (reference sequence). In DNA, the CDR3 is TGTGCCACCAGTGATTTCCGCAGGGGAGCCTACGAGCAGTACTTC. It codes for CATSDFRRGAYEQYF.

Regarding this clonotype: Mismatch with germline at one junction end may stem from a read error. J is TRBJ2-1 and V is TRBV9; TRBD1 might be the D (7 bases). The CDR3 sequence is 16 residues long. The germline gives CDR1 SGDLS, CDR2 YYNGEE. The CDR3 nucleotides are TGTGCCAGCAGCGTAGCTCAGGAGCGTCAGGGGGGTGAGCAGTCCTTC. Encoded protein: CASSVAQERQGGEQSF.

This chain connects TRBV20-1 to TRBJ2-7, with D unclear. This CDR3 comprises 12 residues. Per germline, CDR1 DFQATT and CDR2 SNEGSKA (reference sequence). Trimming removed 0 bases from V and 6 bases from J, with 9 bases in between. The DNA of the CDR3 is TGCAGTGCTAGAGATTTGGGTATCGAGCAGTACTTC. It encodes CSARDLGIEQYF.

Details on this clonotype: Germline and junction disagree at one end, which may indicate a read error. V gene TRBV7-9 combines with J gene TRBJ2-7; D remains ambiguous. CDR1 and CDR2 from the germline V gene are SEHNR and FQNEAQ (reference sequence). CDR3 length: 11 residues. CDR3 amino acids: CASSSSFEQYF. Written as DNA, the CDR3 is TGTGCCAGCAGCTCTTCTTTCGAGCAGTACTTT.

This clonotype was found once. J is TRBJ1-6 and V is TRBV7-3; D is uncertain. Per the germline V gene, CDR1 is SGHTA and CDR2 is FQGTGA. The V end was cut by 1 base, the J end by 14 bases, with 6 bases between. The CDR3 consists of 11 residues. Here the CDR3 reads CASSLNSALHF. CDR3 DNA sequence: TGTGCCAGCAGCTTAAACTCGGCCCTCCACTTT.

A word on this clonotype: One junction end does not reproduce the germline sequence, and a read error may be involved. J is TRBJ1-6 and V is TRBV13, with D possibly matching TRBD1 (5 bases). CDR3 size: 16 residues. Germline values: CDR1 PRHDT, CDR2 FYEKMQ (reference sequence). CDR3 nucleotide sequence: TGTGCCAGCAGCCTGGTGGGGGAACCCTATAATTCACTCCTCCACTTT. Amino acids: CASSLVGEPYNSLLHF. Complete variable domain (other parts from reference TRBV13 and TRBJ1-6): AAGVIQSPRHLIKEKRETATLKCYPIPRHDTVYWYQQGPGQDPQFLISFYEKMQSDKGSIPDRFSAQQFSDYHSELNMSSLELGDSALYFCASSLVGEPYNSLLHFGNGTRLTVT.

This clonotype was recorded at least ten times. The rearrangement joins TRBV24-1 to TRBJ2-2; 7 bases fit TRBD2. The V and J ends lost 5 bases and 6 bases, in that order; junction bases with no gene match: 5. The length of the CDR3 is 14 residues. CDR1 is KGHDR, CDR2 SFDVKD, per germline. The CDR3 DNA sequence: TGTGCCACCAGTGTATCGGGAGGTGCCGGGGAGCTGTTTTTT. Translated, it gives CATSVSGGAGELFF.

This clonotype was detected only a few times. The chain links TRBV6-2 or TRBV6-3 to TRBJ2-1; possible D gene TRBD1, 6 bases. Germline-derived CDR1 and CDR2 are MNHEY and SVGEGT. V was shortened by 4 bases and J by 2 bases, with 15 bases between the two germline ends. This CDR3 is 16 amino acids long. The chain's CDR3 is CASSSRVRDTYNEQFF. CDR3 DNA: TGTGCCAGCAGTTCCCGTGTCCGGGACACCTACAATGAGCAGTTCTTC.

V and J are TRBV10-3 and TRBJ1-2, with 10 bases matching TRBD1. V shed 3 bases and J 8 bases; nucleotides not matched to a gene: 9. Per the germline V gene, CDR1 is ENHRY and CDR2 is SYGVKD. CDR3 size: 15 residues. CDR3 protein: CAISEIRGQGQGYTF. The CDR3 coding sequence is TGTGCCATCAGTGAAATTAGGGGACAGGGGCAAGGCTACACCTTC.

V gene TRBV6-2 or TRBV6-3 combines with J gene TRBJ1-1; D may be TRBD1 (6 bases). The V end was cut by 6 bases, the J end by 11 bases, with 25 bases between. From germline, CDR1 is MNHEY and CDR2 SVGEGT. The length of the CDR3 is 15 residues. The CDR3: CASSPQGGTRDIAFF. In DNA form, the CDR3 reads TGTGCCAGCAGCCCTCAGGGAGGGACGCGGGACATTGCTTTCTTT.